The present entry profiles one T cell receptor beta chain with its context. The sample is drawn from a study of blood T cell repertoires in COVID-19. For the study at large: The United States, Italy and Spain were the sources of the acute and convalescent COVID-19 samples. PBMCs, B-cell-depleted T cells, or T cells provided the cDNA or gDNA that made up the material.

Authors' analysis steps: Amplification of reference gene primers provided the estimated nucleated cell counts. Here immunoSEQ multiplex PCR was the method, and the copy in TCRdb shows in-frame clones only, minus some. The D gene and trimming were derived from the DNA, and the V and J assignments and clone size from that table. The sample shows some 200,000 clones, approximately 82% of them seen only once. This CDR3 contains 14 residues. Trimming cost V 8 bases and J 6 bases; bases outside gene matches: 10. Per germline, CDR1 ENHRY and CDR2 SYGVKD. The sample was peripheral blood. This clonotype originated in a woman aged 40 to 55 with acute or convalescent COVID-19. The J gene is TRBJ2-7, the V gene TRBV10-3, with TRBD1 identical over 10 bases. The CDR3 here is CAIHRGQGSGEQYF. The DNA for the CDR3 is TGTGCCATCCACAGGGGACAGGGGAGCGGCGAGCAGTACTTC.